Listed here are 28 T cell receptor beta chains from one sample, sequenced in a study of regulatory T cells in long-lasting Graves disease. Time point noted: persistent/refractory GD, antithyroid drugs over 5 years with positive TRAb. Researchers made the TCR library from RNA that was extracted from PBMCs. Building the TCR beta libraries relied on iRepertoire HTBI primers, and CDR3 regions underwent Arm-PCR. MiXCR, applied by TCRdb to the multiplex PCR reads, yields one record per CDR3 protein. Found here are about 460,000 distinct CDR3 sequences, 22% of them singletons; the top ten hold around 14%. The specimen comprised peripheral blood mononuclear cells (PBMCs), sampled when the disease was refractory, from a patient treated with antithyroid drugs. Receptors were obtained from a female donor with Graves disease.

The genes are TRBV7-9 and TRBJ1-5; 9 bases are a match to TRBD1. Germline CDR1 and CDR2: SEHNR and FQNEAQ (reference sequence). The trim removed 5 bases at V and 4 bases at J, leaving 12 bases unmatched. The CDR3 extends over 17 amino acids. The CDR3 DNA follows: TGTGCCAGCAGCCACCACCGGGACAGGGTGGAAAATCAGCCCCAGCATTTT. The encoded protein is CASSHHRDRVENQPQHF. The entire variable domain, with the rest obtained from reference TRBV7-9 and TRBJ1-5, is as follows: DTGVSQNPRHKITKRGQNVTFRCDPISEHNRLYWYRQTLGQGPEFLTYFQNEAQLEKSRLLSDRFSAERPKGSFSTLEIQRTEQGDSAMYLCASSHHRDRVENQPQHFGDGTRLSIL.

This clonotype has only a few counts. The genes are TRBV19 and TRBJ1-5; tentatively, D is TRBD1 (6 bases). Germline V gene lookup returns CDR1 LNHDA and CDR2 SQIVND (reference sequence). The CDR3 is 14 residues long. V was pared by 5 bases and J by 4 bases, with 12 bases between. The CDR3 nucleotides read TGTGCCAGTAGTTGGACAGTGATTAATCAGCCCCAGCATTTT. Translation: CASSWTVINQPQHF. Using reference TRBV19 and TRBJ1-5 for the parts outside the CDR3, the full variable domain is DGGITQSPKYLFRKEGQNVTLSCEQNLNHDAMYWYRQDPGQGLRLIYYSQIVNDFQKGDIAEGYSVSREKKESFPLTVTSAQKNPTAFYLCASSWTVINQPQHFGDGTRLSIL.

A note on this clonotype: A much larger clone sits a single nucleotide away, making a read error possible. The gene calls are TRBV12-3 or TRBV12-4 and TRBJ1-5; D remains unclear. The CDR3 loop spans 18 amino acids. Here the CDR3 DNA reads TGTGCCAGCCAGATTGGTTCCCATGACTTTAATAGCAATCAGCCCCGGCATTTT. Residues: CASQIGSHDFNSNQPRHF.

This clonotype was counted at least ten times. The genes are TRBV9 and TRBJ1-5, with 12 bases lining up with TRBD1. The CDR3 is 16 residues long. Germline trimming cut 0 bases from V and 5 bases from J; bases unmatched to any gene: 3. Germline V gene data show CDR1 as SGDLS and CDR2 as YYNGEE. CDR3 amino acids: CASSVGGQGADQPQHF. CDR3 nucleotide sequence: TGTGCCAGCAGCGTAGGGGGACAGGGGGCGGATCAGCCCCAGCATTTT.

This clonotype was detected ten times or more. The rearrangement links TRBV28 to TRBJ2-7; D uncertain. Germline V CDR1 and CDR2: MDHEN, SYDVKM. The CDR3 has 15 residues. Deletions cut 7 bases from V and 3 bases from J, with 19 bases between. The CDR3 loop reads CASTGSGYNYYEQYF. The CDR3 DNA reads as TGTGCCAGCACCGGTAGTGGATACAACTACTACGAGCAGTACTTC.

The V and J genes are TRBV7-2 and TRBJ1-4, with a tentative D call TRBD1 (5 bases). Between the trimmed V and J ends, which lost 1 base and 2 bases, there was a span of 11 bases. CDR1 is SGHTA, CDR2 FQGNSA, per germline. The CDR3 is made up of 16 amino acids. CDR3 in DNA: TGTGCCAGCAGCTTAGTCCCAGGGTACACTAATGAAAAACTGTTTTTT. This gives the protein CASSLVPGYTNEKLFF. Supplemented by reference TRBV7-2 and TRBJ1-4, the full variable domain reads GAGVSQSPSNKVTEKGKDVELRCDPISGHTALYWYRQSLGQGLEFLIYFQGNSAPDKSGLPSDRFSAERTGGSVSTLTIQRTQQEDSAVYLCASSLVPGYTNEKLFFGSGTQLSVL.

This clonotype was counted many times. The chain couples TRBV6-4 to TRBJ1-2; 9 nucleotides align to TRBD1. CDR1 MRHNA and CDR2 SNTAGT come from the germline V gene. Trimming took 3 bases from V and 8 from J; bases not matched to a gene: 10. CDR3 length: 15 amino acids. The CDR3 bases are TGTGCCAGCAGTGAAGAATTGGGACAGGGAAGCGGCTACACCTTC. It yields the protein CASSEELGQGSGYTF.

This clonotype was found a few times. V is TRBV7-9 and J is TRBJ2-5; D gene uncertain. V was cut by 2 bases and J by 3 bases, with 7 bases left in between. CDR3 length: 13 residues. Germline V gives CDR1 SEHNR, CDR2 FQNEAQ (reference sequence). The CDR3 loop reads CASSLSWKETQYF. CDR3 nucleotide sequence: TGTGCCAGCAGCTTAAGCTGGAAAGAGACCCAGTACTTC. Complete variable domain (other parts from reference TRBV7-9 and TRBJ2-5): DTGVSQNPRHKITKRGQNVTFRCDPISEHNRLYWYRQTLGQGPEFLTYFQNEAQLEKSRLLSDRFSAERPKGSFSTLEIQRTEQGDSAMYLCASSLSWKETQYFGPGTRLLVL.

The chain carries TRBV4-3 and TRBJ2-5, with 7 nucleotides matching TRBD2. The CDR3 runs to 15 residues. Unmatched junction bases numbered 11, after V lost 5 bases and J lost 5 bases. CDR1 is LGHNA and CDR2 is YSLEER in the germline V gene. CDR3 protein: CASSSRGEPSETQYF. CDR3 in DNA: TGCGCCAGCAGCTCCCGGGGGGAGCCATCGGAGACCCAGTACTTC.

This sequence joins TRBV2 and TRBJ1-3; TRBD1 agrees at 8 bases. From germline, CDR1 is SNHLY and CDR2 FYNNEI. The CDR3 has 16 amino acids. V shed 6 bases and J 0 bases; nucleotides not matched to a gene: 7. CDR3 protein: CASSGDRSFSGNTIYF. The DNA of the CDR3 is TGTGCCAGCAGCGGGGACAGGTCCTTCTCTGGAAACACCATATATTTT.

The chain combines TRBV20-1 with TRBJ2-7, with TRBD1 matching over 7 bases. The V segment lost 5 bases and the J segment 0 bases; nucleotides outside the gene matches: 4. CDR1 and CDR2 from the germline V gene are DFQATT and SNEGSKA (reference sequence). This CDR3 has 13 residues. CDR3: CSALGTASYEQYF. The DNA for the CDR3 is TGCAGTGCTCTCGGGACAGCCTCCTACGAGCAGTACTTC.

This clonotype was recorded a few times. The V and J genes are TRBV7-2 and TRBJ1-3; no definite D call. This CDR3 region has 16 residues. Trimming took off 4 bases at V and 0 bases at J, with 13 bases between the two ends. Germline V gene sequence: CDR1 SGHTA, CDR2 FQGNSA. The CDR3 reads CASSSPGIHSGNTIYF. For the CDR3, the DNA is TGTGCCAGCAGCTCCCCCGGGATCCACTCTGGAAACACCATATATTTT.

This chain connects TRBV20-1 to TRBJ2-4; TRBD2 matches at 9 bases. The length of the CDR3 is 15 residues. Trimming cost V 2 bases and J 2 bases; bases outside gene matches: 4. Germline lookup yields CDR1 DFQATT and CDR2 SNEGSKA (reference sequence). The CDR3: CSARPSGRTKNIQYF. In DNA form, the CDR3 reads TGCAGTGCTAGACCGAGCGGGAGGACCAAAAACATTCAGTACTTC.

This clonotype appeared a few times. The chain employs TRBV5-5 and TRBJ2-1; D gene uncertain. The CDR3 loop spans 15 amino acids. Trimming stripped 3 bases from V and 2 bases from J, with 12 bases between. Germline CDR1 reads SGHKS; CDR2 reads YYEKEE (reference sequence). The CDR3 is CASSSLATAYNEQFF. The CDR3 DNA reads TGTGCCAGCAGCTCACTGGCCACGGCCTACAATGAGCAGTTCTTC.

This clonotype was picked up many times. The chain links TRBV5-1 to TRBJ1-2, with TRBD1 matching 8 bases. The CDR3 covers 16 residues. V lost 2 bases to trimming and J lost 5 bases; unmatched junction nucleotides: 11. CDR1 SGHRS and CDR2 YFSETQ come from the germline V gene. The CDR3 is CASSLGQGPLPYGYTF. CDR3 DNA sequence: TGCGCCAGCAGCTTAGGACAGGGACCCCTACCATATGGCTACACCTTC.

The chain has TRBV28 and TRBJ2-5; 8 nucleotides align to TRBD1. The last part of the DNA fits TRBJ2-1 better; the J call may be wrong. Per the germline V gene, CDR1 is MDHEN and CDR2 is SYDVKM. The CDR3 is 14 residues long. The chain's CDR3 is CASSWTGSWNEQFF. In DNA form, the CDR3 reads TGTGCCAGCAGTTGGACAGGGAGTTGGAATGAGCAGTTCTTC.

This clonotype has ten or more counts. J is TRBJ2-5 and V is TRBV11-2; D remains ambiguous. This CDR3 is built from 13 residues. Germline V lookup: CDR1 SGHAT, CDR2 FQNNGV. Trimming cost V 2 bases and J 2 bases, with 6 bases left between them. CDR3 residues: CASSLSLQETQYF. For the CDR3, the DNA is TGTGCCAGCAGCTTAAGCCTTCAAGAGACCCAGTACTTC.

There are many counts of this clonotype. CDR3 residues: CASSLGGLAGDTGELFF. The CDR3 region has the DNA TGTGCCAGCAGTTTAGGGGGACTAGCGGGAGACACCGGGGAGCTGTTTTTT. The genes are TRBV28 and TRBJ2-2; 14 positions agree with TRBD2. Germline CDR1 and CDR2: MDHEN and SYDVKM. V was pared by 2 bases and J by 3 bases, with 2 bases of the junction left unmatched. This CDR3 comprises 17 residues.

This chain connects TRBV24-1 to TRBJ2-5; 14 bases line up with TRBD2. In germline, CDR1 is KGHDR, CDR2 SFDVKD. There are 18 residues in the CDR3. The junction had 7 bases not matched to a gene; V was cut back by 5 bases and J by 0 bases. The CDR3: CATSAPGLAGEYQETQYF. In DNA form, the CDR3 reads TGTGCCACCAGTGCTCCGGGACTAGCGGGAGAGTACCAAGAGACCCAGTACTTC.

Many counts were recorded for this clonotype. J is TRBJ2-5 and V is TRBV7-8; 8 bases fit TRBD2. With 0 bases clipped from V and 2 bases from J, the junction kept 11 bases outside the gene matches. Germline V lookup: CDR1 SGHVS, CDR2 FQNEAQ. CDR3 length: 18 amino acids. The CDR3 region has the DNA TGTGCCAGCAGCTTAGCCCCGGCTAGCGGGTACTCTCAAGAGACCCAGTACTTC. It yields the protein CASSLAPASGYSQETQYF.

This clonotype was seen at least ten times. CDR3 nucleotides: TGTGCCAGCAGTCCTCGGGTGAATGGCAATCAGCCCCAGCATTTT. This encodes CASSPRVNGNQPQHF. The V and J genes are TRBV28 and TRBJ1-5; no clear D gene. Germline-derived CDR1 and CDR2 are MDHEN and SYDVKM. Trimming cost V 5 bases and J 2 bases, with 13 bases left between them. The CDR3 length is 15 residues.

This clonotype was seen only a few times. The V and J genes are TRBV7-2 and TRBJ1-5, with TRBD1 identical over 7 bases. The V segment lost 1 base and the J segment 5 bases; nucleotides outside the gene matches: 5. This CDR3 comprises 15 residues. Germline V gene sequence: CDR1 SGHTA, CDR2 FQGNSA. The CDR3 bases are TGTGCCAGCAGCTTAGAGGGACAGAACCATCAGCCCCAGCATTTT. This sequence encodes CASSLEGQNHQPQHF.

The sample holds many counts of this clonotype. This sequence joins TRBV5-1 and TRBJ1-2, with 8 bases fitting TRBD1. Losses at the gene ends were 2 bases for V and 3 bases for J; bases not matched to a gene: 6. This CDR3 spans 15 amino acids. Per the germline V gene, CDR1 is SGHRS and CDR2 is YFSETQ. The CDR3 is CASSLTGGPDYGYTF. The CDR3 DNA sequence: TGCGCCAGCAGCTTAACAGGGGGACCCGACTATGGCTACACCTTC.

The chain joins TRBV4-3 to TRBJ2-2; a possible D gene is TRBD2 (5 bases). Germline values: CDR1 LGHNA, CDR2 YSLEER. V was trimmed by 1 base and J by 1 base, leaving 10 bases between them. CDR3 size: 16 residues. Here the CDR3 reads CASSQGPSWNTGELFF. The CDR3 nucleotides are TGCGCCAGCAGCCAAGGTCCTAGCTGGAACACCGGGGAGCTGTTTTTT.

The gene calls are TRBV6-2 or TRBV6-3 and TRBJ2-1; tentative D call: TRBD2 (5 bases). CDR1 is MNHEY and CDR2 is SVGEGT in the germline V gene. The germline V and J ends were trimmed by 6 bases and 4 bases, with 13 bases remaining between them. This CDR3 is built from 14 residues. As DNA, the CDR3 is TGTGCCAGCAGGGCGGGCGGCGGTTACAATGAGCAGTTCTTC. Residues: CASRAGGGYNEQFF.

CDR3 DNA: TGTGCCAGCAGACCGGACAGGCGGGGAGCTTTCTTT. Amino acids: CASRPDRRGAFF. J is TRBJ1-1 and V is TRBV7-2; TRBD1 matches 7 bases. CDR3 size: 12 residues. From germline, CDR1 is SGHTA and CDR2 FQGNSA. J lost 10 bases, V lost 6 bases, and 8 bases had no gene match.

The chain links TRBV2 to TRBJ2-3; TRBD1 aligns across 8 bases. The CDR3 extends over 14 amino acids. After removal of 7 bases from V and 2 bases from J, the junction contained 5 bases not matched to a gene. Looked up from germline, CDR1 is SNHLY and CDR2 is FYNNEI. The CDR3 protein is CASTEGQVTDTQYF. The CDR3 DNA is TGTGCCAGCACCGAGGGACAGGTCACAGATACGCAGTATTTT.

This clonotype was found many times. J is TRBJ1-2 and V is TRBV19, with D possibly being TRBD1 (5 bases). Germline V gives CDR1 LNHDA, CDR2 SQIVND (reference sequence). V shed 5 bases and J shed 0 bases, with 13 bases lying between them. This CDR3 spans 15 amino acids. The CDR3 DNA follows: TGTGCCAGTAGTCCCGGGACGGGTGCTAACTATGGCTACACCTTC. It specifies CASSPGTGANYGYTF.